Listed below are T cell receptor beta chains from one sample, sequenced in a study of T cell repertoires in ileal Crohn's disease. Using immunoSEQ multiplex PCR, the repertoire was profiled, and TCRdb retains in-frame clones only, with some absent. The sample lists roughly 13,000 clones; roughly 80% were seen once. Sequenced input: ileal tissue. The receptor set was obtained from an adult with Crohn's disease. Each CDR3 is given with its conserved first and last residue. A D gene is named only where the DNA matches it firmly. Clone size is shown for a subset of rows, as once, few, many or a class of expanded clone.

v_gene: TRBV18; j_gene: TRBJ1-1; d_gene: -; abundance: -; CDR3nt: TGTGCCAGCTCACCCGAACAGGGTAAAGGCACTGAAGCTTTCTTT; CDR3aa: CASSPEQGKGTEAFF
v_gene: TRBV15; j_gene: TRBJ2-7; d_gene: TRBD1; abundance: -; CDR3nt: TGTGCCACCAGCAGGGGGACAGGGGCCTACGAGCAGTACTTC; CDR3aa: CATSRGTGAYEQYF
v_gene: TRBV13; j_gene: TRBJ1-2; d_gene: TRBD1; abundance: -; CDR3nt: TGTGCCAGCAGCCACAAGCGGGGACAGGGGGGTGGCTACACCTTC; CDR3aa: CASSHKRGQGGGYTF
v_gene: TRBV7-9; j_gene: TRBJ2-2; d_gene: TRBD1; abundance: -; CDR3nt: TGTGCCAGCAGCTCCCGGGACAGAAGCTCCGGGGAGCTGTTTTTT; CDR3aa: CASSSRDRSSGELFF
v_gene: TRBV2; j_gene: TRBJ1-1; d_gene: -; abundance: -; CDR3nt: TGTGCCAGCGATCCTACAGGGATCCGGACTGAAGCTTTCTTT; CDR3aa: CASDPTGIRTEAFF
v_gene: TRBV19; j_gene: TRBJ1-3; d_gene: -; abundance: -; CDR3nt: TGTGCCAGTAGTCCAGGAGGCTACTCTGGAAACACCATATATTTT; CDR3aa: CASSPGGYSGNTIYF
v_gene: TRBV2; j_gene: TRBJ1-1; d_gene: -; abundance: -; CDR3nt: TGTGCCAGCACCGGTCTTGAAAACACTGAAGCTTTCTTT; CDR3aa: CASTGLENTEAFF
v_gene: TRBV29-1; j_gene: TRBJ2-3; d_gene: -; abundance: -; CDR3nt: TGCAGCGTTGTCCCCCGGGGGGCATGGGTCGCAGATACGCAGTATTTT; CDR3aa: CSVVPRGAWVADTQYF
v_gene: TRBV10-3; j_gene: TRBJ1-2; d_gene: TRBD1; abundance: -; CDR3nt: TGTGCCACCTTATCGACAGGGGGTGGTTATGGCTACACCTTC; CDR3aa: CATLSTGGGYGYTF
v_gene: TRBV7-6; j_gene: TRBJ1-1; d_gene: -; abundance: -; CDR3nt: TGTGCCAGCAGCTTGGGGGGACTGCTGACTGAAGCTTTCTTT; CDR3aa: CASSLGGLLTEAFF
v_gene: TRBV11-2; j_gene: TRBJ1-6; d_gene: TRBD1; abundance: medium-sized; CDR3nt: TGTGCCACCGGAGGACAGGGAAATTCACCCCTCCACTTT; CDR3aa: CATGGQGNSPLHF
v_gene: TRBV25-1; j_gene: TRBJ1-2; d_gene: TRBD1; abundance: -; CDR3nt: TGTGCCAGCAGTGAAGACAGGGCTTACGGCTACACCTTC; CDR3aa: CASSEDRAYGYTF
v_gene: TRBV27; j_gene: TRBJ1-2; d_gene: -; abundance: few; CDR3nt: TGTGCCAGCAGTTACCGGGACACACGAGGCTACACCTTC; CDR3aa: CASSYRDTRGYTF
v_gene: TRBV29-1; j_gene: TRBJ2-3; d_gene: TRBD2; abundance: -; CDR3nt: TGCAGCGTGGCGGGACTAGCGGGCCCCACAGATACGCAGTATTTT; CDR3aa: CSVAGLAGPTDTQYF
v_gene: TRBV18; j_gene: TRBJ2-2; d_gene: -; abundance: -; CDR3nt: TGTGCCAGCTCACCACTGGGACACAACACCGGGGAGCTGTTTTTT; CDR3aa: CASSPLGHNTGELFF
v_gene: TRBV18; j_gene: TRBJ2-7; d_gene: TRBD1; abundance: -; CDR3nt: TGTGCCAGCTCACCAGAGGGGCAGGGGGTAGGTGGATACTTC; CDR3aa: CASSPEGQGVGGYF
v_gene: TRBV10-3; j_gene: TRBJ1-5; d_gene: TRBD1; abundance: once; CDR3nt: TGTGCCATCAGTGGGGGACAGGGGATGAATCAGCCCCAGCATTTT; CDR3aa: CAISGGQGMNQPQHF
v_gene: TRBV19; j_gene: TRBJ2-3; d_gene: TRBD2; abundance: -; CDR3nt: TGTGCCAGTAGGCTAGCGGGGGATACGCAGTATTTT; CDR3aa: CASRLAGDTQYF
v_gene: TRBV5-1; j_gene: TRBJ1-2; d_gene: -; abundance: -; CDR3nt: TGCGCCAGCAGCTTGGACAGTTTCTTCTATGGCTACACCTTC; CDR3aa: CASSLDSFFYGYTF
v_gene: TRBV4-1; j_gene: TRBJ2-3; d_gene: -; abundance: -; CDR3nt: TGCGCCAGCAGCCTCGCGTTCCCCTATTTAGACTCGGACACAGATACGCAGTATTTT; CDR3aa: CASSLAFPYLDSDTDTQYF